This is a list of T cell receptor beta chains from one sample in a study of shared clonotypes between healthy human individuals. TCRdb's table, derived via immunoSEQ multiplex PCR, lists solely in-frame clones and lacks some. The data contain 450,000 to 650,000 clones, around 80% of them seen just once; the ten biggest clones take up about 12%. Sequenced material: PBMCs. These receptors came from a woman between 35 and 50 years old in good health. Some clones in this sample may be carry-over from other donors' samples. The CDR3 runs from the conserved cysteine through the conserved F or W. The order of the fields is D gene, J gene, clone size, V gene, CDR3 protein, CDR3 DNA. The D gene is left open where the match is weak. Clone size appears in some rows only: once, few, many, or a class for an expanded clone.

TRBD1 | TRBJ2-5 | NA | TRBV6-1 | CASSEALRGRETQYF | TGTGCCAGCAGTGAAGCGTTGAGGGGGCGAGAGACCCAGTACTTC
TRBD2 | TRBJ2-7 | NA | TRBV10-2 | CASRPGGGIYEQYF | TGCGCCAGCAGGCCGGGGGGGGGAATCTACGAGCAGTACTTC
NA | TRBJ2-2 | few | TRBV28 | CASSETGNTGELFF | TGTGCCAGCAGTGAAACAGGGAACACCGGGGAGCTGTTTTTT
NA | TRBJ1-5 | NA | TRBV28 | CASRTKQGPNQPQHF | TGTGCCAGCAGAACCAAACAGGGACCCAATCAGCCCCAGCATTTT
NA | TRBJ2-1 | NA | TRBV15 | CATSREPGQFNNEQFF | TGTGCCACCAGCAGAGAGCCCGGACAGTTTAACAATGAGCAGTTCTTC
TRBD2 | TRBJ2-5 | NA | TRBV30 | CAWTGGSYQETQYF | TGTGCCTGGACCGGCGGGAGTTACCAAGAGACCCAGTACTTC
NA | TRBJ2-6 | NA | TRBV2 | CASSVKRSGANVLTF | TGTGCCAGCAGTGTAAAACGCTCTGGGGCCAACGTCCTGACTTTC
NA | TRBJ1-3 | NA | TRBV28 | CASSFTGSNTIYF | TGTGCCAGCAGTTTTACAGGGAGTAACACCATATATTTT
NA | TRBJ2-1 | NA | TRBV29-1 | CSVVFGRAHYNEQFF | TGCAGCGTTGTGTTTGGGCGGGCCCATTACAATGAGCAGTTCTTC
TRBD1 | TRBJ2-1 | NA | TRBV7-2 | CASSVGQGVHNEQFF | TGTGCCAGCAGCGTCGGACAGGGGGTTCACAATGAGCAGTTCTTC
TRBD1 | TRBJ1-4 | NA | TRBV28 | CASSLTGQGTLNEKLFF | TGTGCCAGCAGTTTAACGGGACAGGGGACCCTTAATGAAAAACTGTTTTTT
TRBD1 | TRBJ1-4 | NA | TRBV27 | CASSQNRGETNEKLFF | TGTGCCAGCAGTCAAAACAGGGGAGAAACTAATGAAAAACTGTTTTTT
TRBD1 | TRBJ2-7 | NA | TRBV5-1 | CASSSTGGNYEQYF | TGCGCCAGCAGCTCTACAGGGGGTAACTACGAGCAGTACTTC
NA | TRBJ2-1 | NA | TRBV2 | CASSVPGTGNYNEQFF | TGTGCCAGCAGTGTTCCTGGGACTGGAAACTACAATGAGCAGTTCTTC
TRBD2 | TRBJ2-1 | NA | TRBV5-1 | CASSLALAGHNEQFF | TGCGCCAGCAGCTTGGCACTAGCGGGACACAATGAGCAGTTCTTC
TRBD1 | TRBJ2-3 | NA | TRBV5-1 | CASSLADRETTDTQYF | TGCGCCAGCAGCTTGGCGGACAGGGAGACCACAGATACGCAGTATTTT
TRBD1 | TRBJ1-2 | NA | TRBV2 | CASSPGGTNYGYTF | TGTGCCAGCTCCCCAGGGGGGACTAACTATGGCTACACCTTC
NA | TRBJ1-1 | NA | TRBV27 | CASSLVGLGARTEAFF | TGTGCCAGCAGTTTAGTAGGATTGGGGGCGCGCACTGAAGCTTTCTTT
NA | TRBJ2-3 | many | TRBV7-8 | CASSLAQKTGDTQYF | TGTGCCAGCAGCTTAGCTCAGAAAACGGGAGATACGCAGTATTTT
NA | TRBJ2-7 | NA | TRBV30 | CAWSFRGSYEQYF | TGTGCCTGGAGTTTCAGGGGTTCCTACGAGCAGTACTTC
TRBD2 | TRBJ2-7 | NA | TRBV30 | CAWSVGGGSYEQYF | TGTGCCTGGAGTGTTGGCGGGGGGTCCTACGAGCAGTACTTC
NA | TRBJ1-3 | few | TRBV4-1 | CASSQAGRSGNTIYF | TGCGCCAGCAGCCAAGCTGGGAGGTCTGGAAACACCATATATTTT
TRBD1 | TRBJ1-2 | NA | TRBV5-1 | CASSSPGTGGAGDGYTF | TGCGCCAGCAGCTCCCCCGGGACAGGGGGCGCGGGTGATGGCTACACCTTC
NA | TRBJ1-1 | NA | TRBV25-1 | CASSECKGNTEAFF | TGTGCCAGCAGTGAATGTAAGGGGAACACTGAAGCTTTCTTT
NA | TRBJ2-1 | NA | TRBV15 | CATSRADTAAEQFF | TGTGCCACCAGCAGAGCGGATACAGCCGCTGAGCAGTTCTTC
TRBD1 | TRBJ1-1 | few | TRBV25-1 | CASSVRTGIEAFF | TGTGCCAGCAGTGTACGGACAGGCATTGAAGCTTTCTTT
TRBD1 | TRBJ1-1 | NA | TRBV19 | CASSADRGVTEAFF | TGTGCCAGTAGTGCAGACAGGGGGGTCACTGAAGCTTTCTTT
TRBD1 | TRBJ1-2 | NA | TRBV18 | CASSPGQGVGGYTF | TGTGCCAGCTCACCCGGCCAGGGGGTCGGGGGCTACACCTTC
TRBD2 | TRBJ2-7 | NA | TRBV28 | CASSPQPGLARYEQYF | TGTGCCAGCAGTCCCCAACCGGGACTAGCGCGCTACGAGCAGTACTTC